The present entry profiles one TCR beta chain with its context. V was pared by 5 bases and J by 1 base, with 12 bases between. The CDR3 spans 15 residues. Germline V lookup: CDR1 SEHNR, CDR2 FQNEAQ (reference sequence). The data originate from a study of cytomegalovirus exposure and HLA in healthy donors. Researchers ran the PCR with 60 Vbeta and 13 Jbeta primers. Generated by immunoSEQ multiplex PCR, the TCRdb table keeps only in-frame clones and is missing some. The sample gives about 150,000 clones, roughly three quarters of which show up once; approximately 3% is in the top ten. Donors counted as nominally healthy when sampled, yet unrecorded immune exposures were likely.

The chain carries TRBV7-9 and TRBJ2-1; the D gene is possibly TRBD1 (6 bases). The receptor's source is a male donor in good health and CMV-seronegative. The source material was PBMCs. This chain's CDR3 is CASSQRTVSYNEQFF. CDR3 nucleotides: TGTGCCAGCAGCCAGCGGACAGTATCCTACAATGAGCAGTTCTTC.